The 23 T cell receptor beta chains listed next were all sequenced from one sample in a study of cytomegalovirus exposure and HLA in healthy donors. A multiplex PCR was run with 60 Vbeta primers and 13 Jbeta primers. Some clones are missing from TCRdb's copy, which holds only in-frame ones; the method was immunoSEQ multiplex PCR. Of 69,000 or so clones in the sample, roughly 68% were seen once. The specimen was PBMCs. All receptors derive from a woman aged 55-75 years in good health and CMV-seropositive.

In the case of this clone: Germline is not matched at one junction end, which may reflect a read error. This chain uses TRBV4-1 with TRBJ1-2, with D perhaps matching TRBD1 (5 bases). Germline CDR1 MGHRA, CDR2 YSYEKL. There are 16 residues in the CDR3. The DNA of the CDR3 is TGCGCCAGCAGACAAGTGGGGCAGGCCCGTATCCGTGGCTACACCTTC. Translation: CASRQVGQARIRGYTF.

The rearrangement joins TRBV5-4 to TRBJ1-1; maybe TRBD1 (6 bases). CDR1 is SGHNT, CDR2 YYREEE, per germline (reference sequence). Trimming took off 0 bases at V and 1 base at J, with 10 bases between the two ends. This CDR3 contains 15 residues. The CDR3 nucleotides read TGTGCCAGCAGCTTGGGGGGGCGCGGGAACACTGAAGCTTTCTTT. Translating it yields CASSLGGRGNTEAFF.

This clone was detected only a few times. The chain has TRBV2 and TRBJ2-7; 10 bases agree with TRBD1. With 6 bases clipped from V and 3 bases from J, the junction kept 8 bases outside the gene matches. The CDR3 extends over 15 amino acids. The germline CDR1 and CDR2 sequences are SNHLY and FYNNEI. CDR3 sequence reads: CASRAPGQGLYEQYF. CDR3 nucleotide sequence: TGTGCCAGCAGAGCGCCGGGACAGGGGCTCTACGAGCAGTACTTC.

Of note for this clone: The junction differs from germline at one of its ends, possibly a read error. The gene calls are TRBV6-5 and TRBJ1-2, with D perhaps matching TRBD1 (6 bases). Germline assignment: CDR1 MNHEY and CDR2 SVGAGI. This CDR3 comprises 13 residues. CDR3 in amino acids: CASRPATGYGHTF. The DNA for the CDR3 is TGTGCCAGCAGACCCGCGACAGGTTATGGCCACACCTTC.

The chain uses TRBV5-4 and TRBJ2-3; the D is unclear. This CDR3 comprises 15 residues. V gave up 3 bases and J gave up 0 bases, with 11 bases separating them. Germline V gene data show CDR1 as SGHNT and CDR2 as YYREEE (reference sequence). The CDR3 reads CASSSPLRSTDTQYF. The DNA for the CDR3 is TGTGCCAGCAGCTCTCCCCTCAGAAGCACAGATACGCAGTATTTT.

Points on this clone: Sequence at one end of the junction differs from germline and may be a read error. V and J are TRBV7-7 and TRBJ2-7; D possibly corresponds to TRBD1 (6 bases). CDR3 size: 13 residues. CDR1 is SSHAT, CDR2 FNYEAQ, per germline (reference sequence). CDR3 residues: CASSLGTTYEQYF. CDR3 sequence (DNA): TGTGCTAGCAGCTTAGGGACAACCTACGAGCAGTACTTC.

The V call is TRBV6-5, the J call TRBJ1-5, with a tentative D call TRBD1 (5 bases). CDR1 and CDR2 from the germline V gene are MNHEY and SVGAGI. Between the trimmed V and J ends, which lost 8 bases and 5 bases, there was a span of 13 bases. The CDR3 runs 13 residues. DNA for the CDR3: TGTGCCAGCGGAGACAGTCGATATCAGCCCCAGCATTTT. This gives the protein CASGDSRYQPQHF.

The rearrangement joins TRBV2 to TRBJ2-1; D is uncertain. Trimming took 8 bases from V and 6 from J, leaving 14 bases between them. Germline CDR1 and CDR2: SNHLY and FYNNEI. The CDR3 is 13 amino acids. CDR3 protein: CASLTLFGNEQFF. CDR3 nucleotides: TGTGCCAGCCTGACTTTATTTGGCAATGAGCAGTTCTTC.

This clone has a single count. This rearrangement joins TRBV7-2 to TRBJ1-3; D gene ambiguous. The germline V gene encodes CDR1 SGHTA and CDR2 FQGNSA. V was clipped by 1 base and J by 0 bases, with 4 bases between them. The CDR3 contains 14 residues. The DNA of the CDR3 is TGTGCCAGCAGCTTAGACAGCTCTGGAAACACCATATATTTT. This translates into CASSLDSSGNTIYF.

DNA for the CDR3: TGTGCCAGCAGTTTATCCACAGCCTATGGCTACACCTTC. This sequence encodes CASSLSTAYGYTF. The V and J genes are TRBV28 and TRBJ1-2; no clear D gene. The V gene lost 1 base and the J gene lost 4 bases, with 7 bases spanning the gap. Germline CDR1 and CDR2: MDHEN and SYDVKM. CDR3 length: 13 amino acids.

The chain has TRBV14 and TRBJ1-1; D possibly corresponds to TRBD1 (6 bases). The CDR3 is made up of 13 amino acids. Trimming removed 4 bases at V and 3 bases at J, with 9 bases between. CDR1 is SGHDN and CDR2 is FVKESK in the germline V gene. CDR3 protein: CASSLNRDTEAFF. Written as DNA, the CDR3 is TGTGCCAGCAGCCTGAACAGGGACACTGAAGCTTTCTTT.

This clone came up once. The chain joins TRBV30 to TRBJ2-1; 10 bases agree with TRBD2. Germline V gives CDR1 GTSNPN, CDR2 SVGIG (reference sequence). V trimming: 1 base; J trimming: 7 bases; junction bases outside the gene matches: 10. The CDR3 is 16 amino acids. CDR3 amino acids: CAWSGISGGLRNEQFF. CDR3 DNA sequence: TGTGCCTGGAGTGGAATTAGCGGGGGGCTCAGGAATGAGCAGTTCTTC.

J is TRBJ2-7 and V is TRBV27; 9 nucleotides line up with TRBD1. Looked up from germline, CDR1 is MNHEY and CDR2 is SMNVEV (reference sequence). The CDR3 runs to 15 residues. J was trimmed by 0 bases and V by 0 bases; bases with no gene match: 0. The CDR3 DNA is TGTGCCAGCAGTTTATCGACAGGGGGCTCCTACGAGCAGTACTTC. It yields the protein CASSLSTGGSYEQYF.

This clone came up a few times. This chain links TRBV6-6 with TRBJ2-7; 9 positions match TRBD2. The CDR3 contains 16 residues. Per the germline V gene, CDR1 is MNHNY and CDR2 is SVGAGI (reference sequence). Trimming took 6 bases from V and 3 from J; bases not matched to a gene: 12. Here the CDR3 DNA reads TGTGCCAGCAGCCATGGGGGGCGGGAGGGAAGCTACGAGCAGTACTTC. This encodes CASSHGGREGSYEQYF.

The CDR3 bases are TGTGCCAGCAAGGCTGGGGGGGCGGGAATCAGTGGCTACACCTTC. Protein product: CASKAGGAGISGYTF. The chain employs TRBV7-2 and TRBJ1-2; possibly TRBD1 for D (6 bases). The CDR3 runs to 15 residues. Germline lookup yields CDR1 SGHTA and CDR2 FQGNSA. The V gene lost 7 bases and the J gene lost 7 bases, with 22 bases spanning the gap. Using reference TRBV7-2 and TRBJ1-2 for the parts outside the CDR3, the full variable domain is GAGVSQSPSNKVTEKGKDVELRCDPISGHTALYWYRQSLGQGLEFLIYFQGNSAPDKSGLPSDRFSAERTGGSVSTLTIQRTQQEDSAVYLCASKAGGAGISGYTFGSGTRLTVV.

The chain has TRBV7-2 and TRBJ1-1; possible D gene TRBD1, 5 bases. Germline V gene sequence: CDR1 SGHTA, CDR2 FQGNSA. With 5 bases removed from V and 3 bases from J, the gap between germline ends came to 16 bases. The CDR3 runs to 15 residues. CDR3 loop: CASSPRQLGDTEAFF. The CDR3 DNA follows: TGTGCCAGCAGCCCCCGACAGCTAGGCGACACTGAAGCTTTCTTT.

This rearrangement joins TRBV19 to TRBJ1-1; D gene unclear. Germline V lookup: CDR1 LNHDA, CDR2 SQIVND (reference sequence). This CDR3 spans 15 amino acids. V lost 5 bases and J lost 0, with 13 bases in between. DNA of the CDR3: TGTGCCAGTAGTTCCCCCCGGGAGCTGAACACTGAAGCTTTCTTT. Translation: CASSSPRELNTEAFF.

This clone was seen a few times. The CDR3 DNA follows: TGTGCCAGCAGCTTGTGGGGGGATCAGCCCCAGCATTTT. This sequence encodes CASSLWGDQPQHF. V is TRBV5-6 and J is TRBJ1-5, with D perhaps TRBD1 (5 bases). The CDR3 has 13 amino acids. The germline gives CDR1 SGHDT, CDR2 YYEEEE. The germline V and J ends were trimmed by 1 base and 5 bases, with 7 bases remaining between them.

The chain recombines TRBV7-8 with TRBJ1-5, with D maybe TRBD1 (5 bases). The CDR3 has 16 amino acids. Trimming removed 1 base from V and 2 bases from J, with 12 bases in between. The V gene's germline CDR1 is SGHVS and CDR2 FQNEAQ. Written as DNA, the CDR3 is TGTGCCAGCAGCTTAGGGGGCGGGAACGGCAATCAGCCCCAGCATTTT. It codes for CASSLGGGNGNQPQHF.

This clone was detected only a few times. V and J are TRBV10-3 and TRBJ1-1, with D possibly matching TRBD1 (5 bases). This CDR3 is built from 16 residues. Germline CDR1 reads ENHRY; CDR2 reads SYGVKD. Trimming left V 0 bases short and J 4 bases short, with 15 bases between. CDR3 DNA sequence: TGTGCCATCAGTGAGTCGAAAGGGGCCAAAGGCACTGAAGCTTTCTTT. Translated: CAISESKGAKGTEAFF.

The chain is built from TRBV7-2 and TRBJ2-3; D is unclear. The CDR3 is made up of 14 amino acids. Trimming removed 5 bases at V and 4 bases at J, with 13 bases between. In germline, CDR1 is SGHTA, CDR2 FQGNSA. In DNA form, the CDR3 reads TGTGCCAGCAGCCCTGGTTTCGCGGCAGATACGCAGTATTTT. This sequence encodes CASSPGFAADTQYF.

The chain links TRBV19 to TRBJ1-5; D is perhaps TRBD1 (5 bases). The CDR3 length is 15 residues. In germline, CDR1 is LNHDA, CDR2 SQIVND (reference sequence). V gave up 2 bases and J gave up 5 bases, with 13 bases separating them. In nucleotides, the CDR3 is TGTGCCAGTAGTATAAATCAGGGTGTTGATCAGCCCCAGCATTTT. Protein product: CASSINQGVDQPQHF.

The chain combines TRBV6-1 with TRBJ2-3; D is undetermined. The CDR3 runs 14 residues. The germline CDR1 and CDR2 sequences are MNHNS and SASEGT. V gave up 8 bases and J gave up 3 bases, with 15 bases separating them. The CDR3 bases are TGTGCCAGCCGAATTTATGGTAGAACAGATACGCAGTATTTT. Its translation: CASRIYGRTDTQYF.